This passage covers 32 T cell receptor beta chains from one sample sequenced in a study of blood T cell repertoires in COVID-19. Sequencing was performed with immunoSEQ multiplex PCR; in TCRdb, only in-frame clones are kept and a portion is missing. The data contain about 120,000 clones, 87% of them singletons. Sequencing used peripheral blood. The receptors come from a woman aged 70 to 79 with acute or convalescent COVID-19.

In its sample, this clone was seen once. This chain joins TRBV7-3 and TRBJ1-3, with D possibly TRBD1 on 5 matching bases. Germline CDR1 reads SGHTA; CDR2 reads FQGTGA. Deletions cut 1 base from V and 3 bases from J, with 16 bases between. The CDR3 runs 17 residues. The CDR3, as DNA: TGTGCCAGCAGCTTAAAGGGACTCCAGGGAGGTGGAAACACCATATATTTT. It translates to CASSLKGLQGGGNTIYF.

The V call is TRBV6-6, the J call TRBJ1-2; D uncertain. Per the germline V gene, CDR1 is MNHNY and CDR2 is SVGAGI (reference sequence). CDR3 length: 13 amino acids. V was cut by 7 bases and J by 1 base, with 10 bases left in between. The CDR3: CASTEPDNYGYTF. CDR3 bases: TGTGCCAGCACGGAGCCAGATAACTATGGCTACACCTTC.

This chain links TRBV28 with TRBJ2-1, with 9 nucleotides matching TRBD2. The V segment lost 2 bases and the J segment 9 bases; nucleotides outside the gene matches: 11. CDR3 length equals 16 residues. In germline, CDR1 is MDHEN, CDR2 SYDVKM. Written as DNA, the CDR3 is TGTGCCAGCAGTTTAGGGGCAGTAGCGGGGGTGCGTGAGCAGTTCTTC. It encodes CASSLGAVAGVREQFF.

The sample holds many counts of this clone. Other DNA sequences in this sample translate to the same CDR3. The chain's CDR3 is CASSLGTSGYNEQFF. CDR3 nucleotides: TGCGCCAGCAGCTTGGGGACTAGCGGCTACAATGAGCAGTTCTTC. V usage is TRBV5-1 and J usage is TRBJ2-1, with 10 bases identical to TRBD2. The germline V gene encodes CDR1 SGHRS and CDR2 YFSETQ. With V trimmed by 0 bases and J by 3 bases, 0 bases remained unmatched. The length of the CDR3 is 15 residues.

This clone was seen more than once but under ten times. J is TRBJ1-1 and V is TRBV12-5; D uncertain. The CDR3 length is 16 residues. Between the trimmed V and J ends, which lost 5 bases and 4 bases, there was a span of 20 bases. Germline values: CDR1 LGHNT, CDR2 FRNRAP. CDR3: CASGTYRGNAGTEAFF. CDR3 nucleotide sequence: TGTGCTAGTGGTACTTACCGGGGAAATGCTGGCACTGAAGCTTTCTTT.

The genes are TRBV6-5 and TRBJ2-2, with TRBD2 matching over 14 bases. Unmatched junction bases numbered 6, after V lost 8 bases and J lost 7 bases. The CDR3 extends over 15 amino acids. Per the germline V gene, CDR1 is MNHEY and CDR2 is SVGAGI. The CDR3 region is CASSLGTSGGGELFF. CDR3 nucleotides: TGTGCCAGCTCCCTCGGGACTAGCGGGGGCGGGGAGCTGTTTTTT.

V gene TRBV19 combines with J gene TRBJ2-2; D possibly corresponds to TRBD1 (5 bases). Germline lookup yields CDR1 LNHDA and CDR2 SQIVND (reference sequence). The CDR3 runs to 16 residues. V gave up 7 bases and J gave up 3 bases, with 18 bases separating them. CDR3 protein: CASTPPGAGYTGELFF. CDR3 DNA sequence: TGTGCCAGTACTCCGCCTGGGGCAGGCTACACCGGGGAGCTGTTTTTT. The full variable domain, its missing parts supplied by reference TRBV19 and TRBJ2-2, is DGGITQSPKYLFRKEGQNVTLSCEQNLNHDAMYWYRQDPGQGLRLIYYSQIVNDFQKGDIAEGYSVSREKKESFPLTVTSAQKNPTAFYLCASTPPGAGYTGELFFGEGSRLTVL.

This sequence joins TRBV29-1 and TRBJ1-6, with TRBD1 matching 7 bases. The V and J ends lost 5 bases and 4 bases, in that order; junction bases with no gene match: 8. Germline V gene lookup returns CDR1 SQVTM and CDR2 ANQGSEA. CDR3 length: 15 amino acids. DNA for the CDR3: TGCAGCGTTAGACAGGGCGTAGCTTATAATTCACCCCTCCACTTT. This sequence encodes CSVRQGVAYNSPLHF.

The chain couples TRBV18 to TRBJ2-5; tentative D call: TRBD1 (5 bases). Germline loops: CDR1 KGHSH, CDR2 LQKENI. The CDR3 loop spans 19 amino acids. The germline V and J ends were trimmed by 6 bases and 2 bases, with 28 bases remaining between them. DNA of the CDR3: TGTGCCAGCTCCGACCGAGGTGGCAGGGCCCTTGGGCTTCAAGAGACCCAGTACTTC. Translating gives CASSDRGGRALGLQETQYF.

The count of this clone is one. The chain uses TRBV30 and TRBJ1-1; TRBD1 might be the D (6 bases). From germline, CDR1 is GTSNPN and CDR2 SVGIG (reference sequence). V lost 1 base, J lost 3 bases, and 15 bases lay in between. CDR3 length: 15 amino acids. CDR3 DNA: TGTGCCTGGAGTGAGCGACAGGTTGGGCACACTGAAGCTTTCTTT. This translates into CAWSERQVGHTEAFF.

This clone was counted between two and nine times. This chain connects TRBV12-3 or TRBV12-4 to TRBJ2-7, with D possibly matching TRBD2 (5 bases). This CDR3 comprises 13 residues. Trimming took 6 bases from V and 2 from J, leaving 11 bases between them. The CDR3 DNA sequence: TGTGCCAGCAGGCCTGATAGCGCCTACGAGCAGTACTTC. Its protein is CASRPDSAYEQYF.

Worth noting for this clone: The same CDR3 also results from other DNA sequences found in this sample. This chain connects TRBV30 to TRBJ2-7, with a tentative D call TRBD2 (6 bases). V lost 2 bases and J lost 4, with 12 bases in between. CDR1 is GTSNPN, CDR2 SVGIG, per germline (reference sequence). The CDR3 covers 13 residues. The CDR3 region is CAWSPGGPYEQYF. CDR3 DNA sequence: TGTGCCTGGAGTCCAGGAGGGCCTTACGAGCAGTACTTC.

This rearrangement joins TRBV5-6 to TRBJ2-3; D is unclear. The CDR3 spans 14 residues. CDR1 and CDR2 (germline): SGHDT, YYEEEE. The V end lost 2 bases, the J end lost 3 bases, and 10 bases lay between the germline ends. The CDR3 loop is CASSFVVVTDTQYF. The CDR3 region has the DNA TGTGCCAGCAGCTTCGTCGTAGTAACAGATACGCAGTATTTT. Full variable domain (missing parts from reference TRBV5-6 and TRBJ2-3): DAGVTQSPTHLIKTRGQQVTLRCSPKSGHDTVSWYQQALGQGPQFIFQYYEEEERQRGNFPDRFSGHQFPNYSSELNVNALLLGDSALYLCASSFVVVTDTQYFGPGTRLTVL.

The chain couples TRBV5-7 to TRBJ2-3; D is possibly TRBD1 (5 bases). TRBV5-7 is flagged as an ORF with uncertain function. This CDR3 has 14 amino acids. V gave up 4 bases and J gave up 4 bases, with 13 bases separating them. The CDR3: CASSPGHGADTQYF. DNA for the CDR3: TGTGCCAGCAGCCCCGGACACGGCGCAGATACGCAGTATTTT.

This chain joins TRBV7-9 and TRBJ2-3, with D possibly being TRBD2 (5 bases). Looked up from germline, CDR1 is SEHNR and CDR2 is FQNEAQ (reference sequence). Trimming left V 5 bases short and J 2 bases short, with 17 bases between. The CDR3 length is 16 residues. The CDR3 sequence: CASSARGAPTTDTQYF. The CDR3, as DNA: TGTGCCAGCAGCGCCCGGGGTGCCCCAACCACAGATACGCAGTATTTT.

The gene calls are TRBV5-5 and TRBJ1-5, with D perhaps matching TRBD1 (5 bases). This CDR3 comprises 16 residues. V shed 1 base and J shed 4 bases, with 15 bases lying between them. In germline, CDR1 is SGHKS, CDR2 YYEKEE (reference sequence). The CDR3 DNA reads TGTGCCAGCAGCTTGACAGGTTATCTTCGAAATCAGCCCCAGCATTTT. It translates to CASSLTGYLRNQPQHF.

This clone was recorded a few times. This chain links TRBV3-1 (or the pseudogene TRBV3-2) with TRBJ1-5; D is ambiguous. This CDR3 comprises 14 residues. The V gene lost 1 base and the J gene lost 0 bases, with 4 bases spanning the gap. Germline assignment: CDR1 LGHDT and CDR2 YNNKEL (reference sequence). CDR3 DNA: TGTGCCAGCAGCCAAGGCTATAGCAATCAGCCCCAGCATTTT. Protein sequence: CASSQGYSNQPQHF.

CDR3 loop: CASSLYGQSSTDTQYF. CDR3 bases: TGTGCCAGCAGCCTCTACGGACAGAGTAGCACAGATACGCAGTATTTT. The gene calls are TRBV7-9 and TRBJ2-3; the D gene is possibly TRBD1 (6 bases). Per germline, CDR1 SEHNR and CDR2 FQNEAQ (reference sequence). This CDR3 has 16 amino acids. Trimming took off 5 bases at V and 0 bases at J, with 15 bases between the two ends.

The chain uses TRBV2 and TRBJ1-6, with D possibly matching TRBD1 (5 bases). Trimming removed 3 bases from V and 1 base from J, with 10 bases in between. Germline assignment: CDR1 SNHLY and CDR2 FYNNEI. The length of the CDR3 is 16 residues. This chain's CDR3 is CASSDWGGSYNSPLHF. CDR3 nucleotides: TGTGCCAGCAGTGATTGGGGGGGGTCCTATAATTCACCCCTCCACTTT.

This clone was found once. The chain recombines TRBV3-1 (or the pseudogene TRBV3-2) with TRBJ2-3; 8 bases align to TRBD1. Unmatched junction bases numbered 2, after V lost 1 base and J lost 2 bases. The CDR3 is 15 residues long. Per the germline V gene, CDR1 is LGHDT and CDR2 is YNNKEL (reference sequence). In DNA, the CDR3 is TGTGCCAGCAGCCAAGCCCAGGGGGCCACAGATACGCAGTATTTT. It specifies CASSQAQGATDTQYF.

The chain couples TRBV6-5 to TRBJ1-5, with D hard to call. Germline CDR1 reads MNHEY; CDR2 reads SVGAGI. Trimming removed 0 bases from V and 0 bases from J, with 6 bases in between. The CDR3 length is 15 residues. The DNA for the CDR3 is TGTGCCAGCAGTTACTCGAGAAGTAGCAATCAGCCCCAGCATTTT. The encoded protein is CASSYSRSSNQPQHF.

The J gene is TRBJ1-5, the V gene TRBV19; 8 bases agree with TRBD1. Per the germline V gene, CDR1 is LNHDA and CDR2 is SQIVND (reference sequence). V was clipped by 8 bases and J by 7 bases; unmatched bases: 10. The CDR3 has 14 residues. The CDR3 spells CASGAGGAGQPQHF. As DNA, the CDR3 is TGTGCCAGTGGGGCAGGGGGCGCTGGACAGCCCCAGCATTTT.

J is TRBJ1-5 and V is TRBV27; no reliable D call. CDR3 length: 13 amino acids. Trimming shortened V by 5 bases and J by 4 bases, and 9 bases separated the two germline ends. Germline CDR1 is MNHEY and CDR2 is SMNVEV (reference sequence). In DNA form, the CDR3 reads TGTGCCAGCAGTGTGGTCGAGAATCAGCCCCAGCATTTT. This gives the protein CASSVVENQPQHF.

The chain joins TRBV28 to TRBJ2-1; 9 nucleotides align to TRBD1. V lost 5 bases to trimming and J lost 2 bases; unmatched junction nucleotides: 4. Per germline, CDR1 MDHEN and CDR2 SYDVKM. This CDR3 has 15 residues. Here the CDR3 DNA reads TGTGCCAGCAGTCGCGGACAGGGGACCTACAATGAGCAGTTCTTC. Its translation is CASSRGQGTYNEQFF.

The chain carries TRBV28 and TRBJ1-4; TRBD1 aligns across 9 bases. The V and J ends lost 3 bases and 8 bases, in that order; junction bases with no gene match: 4. Germline V gene sequence: CDR1 MDHEN, CDR2 SYDVKM. The CDR3 has 14 amino acids. The DNA of the CDR3 is TGTGCCAGCAGTTTGGGGACAGGGAGGGAAAAACTGTTTTTT. The encoded protein is CASSLGTGREKLFF.

This clone was recorded once. The chain has TRBV3-1 (or the pseudogene TRBV3-2) and TRBJ1-5; D is undetermined. V lost 0 bases to trimming and J lost 4 bases, with 10 bases between them. There are 15 residues in the CDR3. In germline, CDR1 is LGHDT, CDR2 YNNKEL (reference sequence). The CDR3 nucleotides are TGTGCCAGCAGCCAAGATATGACGGAGAATCAGCCCCAGCATTTT. It specifies CASSQDMTENQPQHF.

The chain has TRBV24-1 and TRBJ2-1; 7 bases agree with TRBD1. After removal of 4 bases from V and 6 bases from J, the junction contained 5 bases not matched to a gene. The CDR3 is 14 residues long. From germline, CDR1 is KGHDR and CDR2 SFDVKD. DNA of the CDR3: TGTGCCACCAGTGACAACAGGGGAACCAATGAGCAGTTCTTC. It translates to CATSDNRGTNEQFF.

The V gene is TRBV12-5, the J gene TRBJ1-1; D gene ambiguous. CDR1 and CDR2 from the germline V gene are LGHNT and FRNRAP. V was trimmed by 2 bases and J by 7 bases, leaving 11 bases between them. The CDR3 extends over 13 amino acids. The CDR3 sequence: CASGLKDGGEAFF. CDR3 coding DNA: TGTGCTAGTGGTTTGAAGGACGGAGGTGAAGCTTTCTTT.

J is TRBJ1-2 and V is TRBV19; 9 bases fit TRBD1. Looked up from germline, CDR1 is LNHDA and CDR2 is SQIVND (reference sequence). CDR3 length: 15 residues. Germline trimming cut 5 bases from V and 4 bases from J; bases unmatched to any gene: 8. CDR3 in amino acids: CASSRWQDRGYGYTF. The CDR3 DNA reads TGTGCCAGTAGTCGATGGCAGGACAGGGGCTATGGCTACACCTTC.

The chain uses TRBV7-9 and TRBJ1-1; the D is unclear. The CDR3 sequence is 12 residues long. Germline CDR1 and CDR2: SEHNR and FQNEAQ (reference sequence). Trimming shortened V by 5 bases and J by 3 bases, and 7 bases separated the two germline ends. The CDR3 coding sequence is TGTGCCAGCAGCCCCCGGGACACTGAAGCTTTCTTT. Its translation is CASSPRDTEAFF.

The rearrangement uses TRBV7-9 and TRBJ1-5; the D is unclear. The CDR3 length is 15 residues. Germline-derived CDR1 and CDR2 are SEHNR and FQNEAQ (reference sequence). Deletions cut 5 bases from V and 0 bases from J, with 11 bases between. CDR3 loop: CASSTGTYSNQPQHF. CDR3 bases: TGTGCCAGCAGCACGGGAACATATAGCAATCAGCCCCAGCATTTT. Supplemented by reference TRBV7-9 and TRBJ1-5, the full variable domain reads DTGVSQNPRHKITKRGQNVTFRCDPISEHNRLYWYRQTLGQGPEFLTYFQNEAQLEKSRLLSDRFSAERPKGSFSTLEIQRTEQGDSAMYLCASSTGTYSNQPQHFGDGTRLSIL.

The chain joins TRBV5-8 to TRBJ2-3, with D maybe TRBD2 (5 bases). Trimming removed 5 bases from V and 3 bases from J, with 10 bases in between. Germline V gives CDR1 SGHTS, CDR2 YDEGEE. This CDR3 comprises 13 residues. As DNA, the CDR3 is TGTGCCAGCAGTATTAGGACTACAGATACGCAGTATTTT. Translating gives CASSIRTTDTQYF.